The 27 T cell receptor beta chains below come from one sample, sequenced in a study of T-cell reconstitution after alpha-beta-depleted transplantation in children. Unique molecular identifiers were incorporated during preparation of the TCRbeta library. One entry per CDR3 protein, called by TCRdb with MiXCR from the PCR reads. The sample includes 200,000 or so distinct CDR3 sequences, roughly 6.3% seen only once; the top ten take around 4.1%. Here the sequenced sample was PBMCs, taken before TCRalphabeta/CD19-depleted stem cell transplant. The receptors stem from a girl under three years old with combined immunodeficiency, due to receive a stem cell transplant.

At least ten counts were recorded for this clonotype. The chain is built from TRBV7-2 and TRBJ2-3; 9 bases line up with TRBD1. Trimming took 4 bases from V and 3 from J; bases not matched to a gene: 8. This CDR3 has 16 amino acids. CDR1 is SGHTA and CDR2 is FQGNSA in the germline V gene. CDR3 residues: CASSSTGTGWTDTQYF. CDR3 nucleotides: TGTGCCAGCAGCTCGACTGGGACAGGGTGGACAGATACGCAGTATTTT.

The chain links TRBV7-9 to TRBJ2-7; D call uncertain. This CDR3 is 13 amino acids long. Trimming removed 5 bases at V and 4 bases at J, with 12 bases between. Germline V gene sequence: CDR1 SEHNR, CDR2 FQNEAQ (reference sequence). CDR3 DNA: TGTGCCAGCAGCCCCCCCGACGGGTACGAGCAGTACTTC. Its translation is CASSPPDGYEQYF.

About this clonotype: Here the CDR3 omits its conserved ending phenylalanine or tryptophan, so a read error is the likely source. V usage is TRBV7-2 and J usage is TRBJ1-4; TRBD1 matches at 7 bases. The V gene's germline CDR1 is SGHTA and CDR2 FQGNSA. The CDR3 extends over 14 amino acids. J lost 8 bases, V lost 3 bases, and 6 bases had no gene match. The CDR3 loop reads CASSLRGRDEKLFS. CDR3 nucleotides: TGTGCCAGCAGCTTGAGGGGGCGCGACGAAAAACTGTTTTCT.

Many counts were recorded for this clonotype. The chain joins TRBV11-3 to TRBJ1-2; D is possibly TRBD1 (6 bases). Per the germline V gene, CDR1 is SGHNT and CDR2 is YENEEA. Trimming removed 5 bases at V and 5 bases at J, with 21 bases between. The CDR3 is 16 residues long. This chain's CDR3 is CASSIHGQPRPYGYTF. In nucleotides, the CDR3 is TGTGCCAGCAGCATCCATGGACAGCCCCGACCTTATGGCTACACCTTC.

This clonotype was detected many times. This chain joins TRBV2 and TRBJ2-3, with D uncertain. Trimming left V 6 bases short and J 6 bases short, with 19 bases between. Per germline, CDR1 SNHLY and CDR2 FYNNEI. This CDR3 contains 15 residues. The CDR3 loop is CASSERIPITDTQYF. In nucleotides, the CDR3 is TGTGCCAGCAGCGAGAGGATACCAATTACGGATACGCAGTATTTT.

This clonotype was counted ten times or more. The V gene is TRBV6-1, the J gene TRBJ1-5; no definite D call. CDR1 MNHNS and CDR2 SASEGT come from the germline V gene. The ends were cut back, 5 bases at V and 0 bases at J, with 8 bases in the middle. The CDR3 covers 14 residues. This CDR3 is CASSRIYSNQPQHF. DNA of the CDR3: TGTGCCAGCAGTCGGATTTATAGCAATCAGCCCCAGCATTTT.

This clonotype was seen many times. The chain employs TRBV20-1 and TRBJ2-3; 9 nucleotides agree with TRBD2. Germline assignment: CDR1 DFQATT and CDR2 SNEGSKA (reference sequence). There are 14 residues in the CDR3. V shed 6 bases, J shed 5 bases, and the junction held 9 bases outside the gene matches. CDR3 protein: CSALRGGAIDTQYF. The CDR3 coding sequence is TGCAGTGCGCTCCGCGGGGGGGCAATAGATACGCAGTATTTT.

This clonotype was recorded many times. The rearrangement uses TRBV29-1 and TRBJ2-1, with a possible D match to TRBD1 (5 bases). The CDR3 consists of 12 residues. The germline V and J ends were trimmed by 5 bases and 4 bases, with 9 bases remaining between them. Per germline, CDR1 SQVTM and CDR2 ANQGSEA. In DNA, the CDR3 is TGCAGCGTTAATCACAGGTACAATGAGCAGTTCTTC. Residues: CSVNHRYNEQFF.

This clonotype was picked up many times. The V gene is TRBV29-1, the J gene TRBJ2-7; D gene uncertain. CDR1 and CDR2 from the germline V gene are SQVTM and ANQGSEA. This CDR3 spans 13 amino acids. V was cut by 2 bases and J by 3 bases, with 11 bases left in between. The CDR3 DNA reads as TGCAGCGTTGAATTAGAATCCGGCTACGAGCAGTACTTC. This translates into CSVELESGYEQYF.

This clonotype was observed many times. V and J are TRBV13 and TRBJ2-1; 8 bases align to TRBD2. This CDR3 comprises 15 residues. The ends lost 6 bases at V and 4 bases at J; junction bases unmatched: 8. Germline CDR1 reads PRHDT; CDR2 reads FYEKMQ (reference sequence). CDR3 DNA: TGTGCCAGCAGTTTTCGGGGGGGTGGTTACAATGAGCAGTTCTTC. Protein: CASSFRGGGYNEQFF. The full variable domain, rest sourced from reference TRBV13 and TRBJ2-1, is AAGVIQSPRHLIKEKRETATLKCYPIPRHDTVYWYQQGPGQDPQFLISFYEKMQSDKGSIPDRFSAQQFSDYHSELNMSSLELGDSALYFCASSFRGGGYNEQFFGPGTRLTVL.

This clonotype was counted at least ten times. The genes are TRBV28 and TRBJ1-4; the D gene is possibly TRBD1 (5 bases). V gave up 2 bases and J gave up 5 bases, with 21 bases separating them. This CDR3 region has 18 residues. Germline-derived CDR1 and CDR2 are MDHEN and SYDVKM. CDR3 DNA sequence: TGTGCCAGCAGTTTAGGCATCTACTCCTTCGGGGCAAATGAAAAACTGTTTTTT. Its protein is CASSLGIYSFGANEKLFF. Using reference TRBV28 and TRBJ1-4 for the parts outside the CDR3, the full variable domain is DVKVTQSSRYLVKRTGEKVFLECVQDMDHENMFWYRQDPGLGLRLIYFSYDVKMKEKGDIPEGYSVSREKKERFSLILESASTNQTSMYLCASSLGIYSFGANEKLFFGSGTQLSVL.

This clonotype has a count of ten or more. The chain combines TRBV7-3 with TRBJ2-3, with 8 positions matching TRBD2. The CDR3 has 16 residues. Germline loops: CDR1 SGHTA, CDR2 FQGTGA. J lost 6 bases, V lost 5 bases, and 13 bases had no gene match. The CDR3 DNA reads TGTGCCAGCAGCATCGAGCCCGGGACTAGTTTGGATACGCAGTATTTT. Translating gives CASSIEPGTSLDTQYF.

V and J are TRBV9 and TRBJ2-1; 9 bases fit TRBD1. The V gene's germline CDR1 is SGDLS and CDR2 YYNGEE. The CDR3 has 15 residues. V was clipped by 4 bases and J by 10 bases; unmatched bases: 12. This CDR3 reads CASSFTGGGSGEQFF. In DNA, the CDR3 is TGTGCCAGCAGCTTCACAGGGGGCGGTTCGGGGGAGCAGTTCTTC.

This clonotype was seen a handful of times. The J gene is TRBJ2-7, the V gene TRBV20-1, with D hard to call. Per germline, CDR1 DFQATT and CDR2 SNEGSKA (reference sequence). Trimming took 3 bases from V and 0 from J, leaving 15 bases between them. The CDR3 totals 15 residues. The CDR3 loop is CSASGDLQSSYEQYF. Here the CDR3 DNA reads TGCAGTGCTAGCGGTGACCTCCAGAGCTCCTACGAGCAGTACTTC.

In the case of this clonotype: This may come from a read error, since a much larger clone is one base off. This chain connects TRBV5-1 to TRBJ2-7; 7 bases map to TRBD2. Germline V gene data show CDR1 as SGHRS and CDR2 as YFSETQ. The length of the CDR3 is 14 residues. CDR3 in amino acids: CASSEAGVSYGQYF. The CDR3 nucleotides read TGCGCCAGCAGCGAGGCGGGGGTCTCCTACGGGCAGTACTTC.

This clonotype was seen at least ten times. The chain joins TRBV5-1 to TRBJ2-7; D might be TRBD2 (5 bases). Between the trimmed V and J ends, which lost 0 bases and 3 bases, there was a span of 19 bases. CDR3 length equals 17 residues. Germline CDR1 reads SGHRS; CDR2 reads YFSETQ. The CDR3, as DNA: TGCGCCAGCAGCTTGGTCCCCCCAACGTCCGGGGTCTACGAGCAGTACTTC. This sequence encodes CASSLVPPTSGVYEQYF.

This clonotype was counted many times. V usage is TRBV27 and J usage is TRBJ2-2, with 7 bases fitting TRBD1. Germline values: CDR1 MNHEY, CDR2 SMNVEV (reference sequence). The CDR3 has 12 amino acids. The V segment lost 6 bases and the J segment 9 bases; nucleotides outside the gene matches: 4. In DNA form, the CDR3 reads TGTGCCAGCAGAACAGGGGAGCGGGAGCTGTTTTTT. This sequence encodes CASRTGERELFF.

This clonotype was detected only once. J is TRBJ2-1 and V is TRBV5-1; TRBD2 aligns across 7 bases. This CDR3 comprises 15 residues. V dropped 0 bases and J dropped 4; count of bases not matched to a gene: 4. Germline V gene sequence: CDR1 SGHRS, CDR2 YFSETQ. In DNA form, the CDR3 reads TGCGCCAGCAGCTTGGCTACTAGCGAGTACAATGAGCAGTTCTTC. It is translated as CASSLATSEYNEQFF.

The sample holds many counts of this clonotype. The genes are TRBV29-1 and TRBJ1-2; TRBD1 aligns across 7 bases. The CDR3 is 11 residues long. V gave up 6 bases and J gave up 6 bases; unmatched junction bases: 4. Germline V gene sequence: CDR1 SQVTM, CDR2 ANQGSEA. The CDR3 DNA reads TGCAGCGTCCAGGGGGACAATGGCTACACCTTC. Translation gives CSVQGDNGYTF. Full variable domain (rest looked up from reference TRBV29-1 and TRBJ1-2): SAVISQKPSRDICQRGTSLTIQCQVDSQVTMMFWYRQQPGQSLTLIATANQGSEATYESGFVIDKFPISRPNLTFSTLTVSNMSPEDSSIYLCSVQGDNGYTFGSGTRLTVV.

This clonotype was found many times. The CDR3 sequence: CASSISGTGGYEQFF. The CDR3 DNA reads TGCGCCAGCAGCATATCCGGGACAGGGGGGTATGAGCAGTTCTTC. This chain joins TRBV5-1 and TRBJ2-1, with 11 positions matching TRBD1. The CDR3 has 15 residues. V was pared by 4 bases and J by 8 bases, with 8 bases of the junction left unmatched. Germline V CDR1 and CDR2: SGHRS, YFSETQ.

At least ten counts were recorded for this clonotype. DNA for the CDR3: TGCGCCAGCAGCCACGCACATTTGGCGGGAGGGAGCTCCTACGAGCAGTACTTC. This translates into CASSHAHLAGGSSYEQYF. The chain is built from TRBV23-1 and TRBJ2-7; 9 bases are shared with TRBD2. TRBV23-1 is known as an ORF, though its function is uncertain. The length of the CDR3 is 18 residues. The ends lost 6 bases at V and 0 bases at J; junction bases unmatched: 15.

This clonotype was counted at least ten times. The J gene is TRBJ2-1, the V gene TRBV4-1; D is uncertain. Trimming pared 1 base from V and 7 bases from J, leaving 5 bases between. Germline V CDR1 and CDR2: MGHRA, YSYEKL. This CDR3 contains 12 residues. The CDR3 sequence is CASSQAGNEQFF. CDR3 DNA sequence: TGCGCCAGCAGCCAAGCCGGAAATGAGCAGTTCTTC.

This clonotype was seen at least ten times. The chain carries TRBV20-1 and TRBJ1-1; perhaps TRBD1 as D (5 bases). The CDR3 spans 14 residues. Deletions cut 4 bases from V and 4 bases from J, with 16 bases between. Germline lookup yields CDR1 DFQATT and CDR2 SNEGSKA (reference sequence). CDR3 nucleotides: TGCAGTGCTACCCTAGGCCAGGGTGGCACTGAAGCTTTCTTT. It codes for CSATLGQGGTEAFF.

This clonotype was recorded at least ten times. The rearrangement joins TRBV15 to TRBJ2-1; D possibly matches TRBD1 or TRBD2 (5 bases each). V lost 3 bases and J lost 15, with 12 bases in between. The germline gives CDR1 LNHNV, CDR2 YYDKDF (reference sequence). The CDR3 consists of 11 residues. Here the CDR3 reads CATSSGTRGFF. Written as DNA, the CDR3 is TGTGCCACCAGCAGCGGGACCAGAGGGTTCTTC.

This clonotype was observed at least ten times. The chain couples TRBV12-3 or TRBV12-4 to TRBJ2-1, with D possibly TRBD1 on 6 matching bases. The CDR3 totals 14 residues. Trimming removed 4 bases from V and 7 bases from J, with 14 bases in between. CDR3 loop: CASSSSPGVNEQFF. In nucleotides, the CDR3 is TGTGCCAGCAGTTCTTCCCCAGGGGTGAATGAGCAGTTCTTC.

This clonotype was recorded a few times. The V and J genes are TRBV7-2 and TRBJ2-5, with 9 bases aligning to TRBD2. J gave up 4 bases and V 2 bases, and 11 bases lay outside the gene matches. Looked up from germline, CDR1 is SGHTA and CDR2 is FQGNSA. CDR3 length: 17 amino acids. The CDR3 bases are TGTGCCAGCAGCTTATTCGGTTTCGCGGGAGGGCGAGAGACCCAGTACTTC. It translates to CASSLFGFAGGRETQYF.

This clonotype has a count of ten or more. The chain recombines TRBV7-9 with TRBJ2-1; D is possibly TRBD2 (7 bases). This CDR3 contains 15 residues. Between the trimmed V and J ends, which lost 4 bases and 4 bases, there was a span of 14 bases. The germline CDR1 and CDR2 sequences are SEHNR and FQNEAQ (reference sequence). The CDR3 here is CASSSRGREYNEQFF. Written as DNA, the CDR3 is TGTGCCAGCAGCTCCCGGGGGCGGGAGTACAATGAGCAGTTCTTC.